This T cell receptor (beta chain) was found in a study of cytomegalovirus exposure and HLA in healthy donors. On the study more broadly: Some 85 million unique TCRs, all from HLA-typed donors, were included in an early release of the data. The study, taken as a whole, reports: Reportedly, TCR beta sequences accurately predicted HLA-A and HLA-B alleles in most subjects. In a later analysis, parvovirus B19, influenza, CMV and Epstein-Barr virus appeared linked to several top co-occurrence clusters.

With respect to this clone: Its antigen remains unidentified.

This PCR relied on a set of 60 Vbeta primers and 13 Jbeta primers. In the original workflow: Unique TCR beta chains totaled roughly 80 million in a later count, with around 12 million of them shared. Profiled with immunoSEQ multiplex PCR; TCRdb holds only in-frame clones, not every one. V, J and clone size derive from that table, while D and trimming were established from the DNA sequence. The table shows roughly 190,000 clones, with more than 70% occurring only once. Trimming pared 3 bases from V and 4 bases from J, leaving 19 bases between. The CDR3 loop spans 18 amino acids. The germline V gene encodes CDR1 SGHNT and CDR2 YENEEA.

The rearrangement uses TRBV11-3 and TRBJ2-6; D possibly corresponds to TRBD2 (5 bases). Sequencing used PBMCs. The clonotype originates from a woman in her thirties or forties in good health and CMV-seronegative. The DNA of the CDR3 is TGTGCCAGCAGCTTTAGTGCGGCGCCCACGGGAGGGGCCAACGTCCTGACTTTC. This translates into CASSFSAAPTGGANVLTF.